One sample yielded the 18 T cell receptor beta chains listed below, sequenced in a study of beta chain features in type 1 diabetes. The study's findings and limits: Moderate yet significant TCRB CDR3 shortening was seen in Type 1 diabetes patients in all four CD4+ subsets.

These TCRs are of unknown antigen specificity. Expressed TCRB transcripts were sequenced because the isolated RNA had all been reverse transcribed beforehand. Generated by immunoSEQ multiplex PCR, the TCRdb table keeps only in-frame clones and is missing some. The table records around 650,000 clones, over 10% of them present only once. What was sequenced was naive CD4+ T cells from blood. The receptors were sampled from a man aged 25-40 years with type 1 diabetes.

Of note for this clone: Since no conserved phenylalanine or tryptophan closes the CDR3, a read error is the likely cause. The chain combines TRBV28 with TRBJ1-2; D is ambiguous. The CDR3 sequence is 12 residues long. Deletions cut 4 bases from V and 3 bases from J, with 6 bases between. Germline V CDR1 and CDR2: MDHEN, SYDVKM. The CDR3 bases are TGTGCCAGCAGTTCTTATCACTATGGCTACACCTGC. Its protein is CASSSYHYGYTC.

The sample holds a few counts of this clone. Here the CDR3 reads CASAPGQWASPLHF. CDR3 in DNA: TGTGCCAGCGCACCGGGACAGTGGGCTTCACCCCTCCACTTT. This rearrangement joins TRBV25-1 to TRBJ1-6, with TRBD1 identical over 7 bases. Germline CDR1 MGHDK, CDR2 SYGVNS. The CDR3 covers 14 residues. J lost 9 bases, V lost 8 bases, and 10 bases had no gene match.

The genes are TRBV30 and TRBJ2-3; TRBD2 agrees at 13 bases. V shed 3 bases and J 2 bases; nucleotides not matched to a gene: 8. CDR1 GTSNPN and CDR2 SVGIG come from the germline V gene (reference sequence). This CDR3 region has 17 residues. CDR3 loop: CAWRTSGGFRYTDTQYF. CDR3 sequence (DNA): TGTGCCTGGAGGACTAGCGGGGGGTTTAGGTACACAGATACGCAGTATTTT.

This clone was observed a few times. The V gene is TRBV9, the J gene TRBJ2-3; D is unresolved. Germline loops: CDR1 SGDLS, CDR2 YYNGEE. This CDR3 has 14 residues. Trimming removed 0 bases from V and 4 bases from J, with 9 bases in between. The CDR3 protein is CASSVDNRADTQYF. DNA of the CDR3: TGTGCCAGCAGCGTAGATAACCGGGCAGATACGCAGTATTTT.

The sample holds a few counts of this clone. V and J are TRBV28 and TRBJ1-2; D is unclear. The V end was cut by 7 bases, the J end by 8 bases, with 20 bases between. CDR3 length equals 14 residues. The V gene's germline CDR1 is MDHEN and CDR2 SYDVKM. DNA of the CDR3: TGTGCCAGCATAAAAACACAGAGGTCTAGAGGCTACACCTTC. Encoded protein: CASIKTQRSRGYTF.

The rearrangement joins TRBV2 to TRBJ1-2, with D unresolved. Germline values: CDR1 SNHLY, CDR2 FYNNEI. Between the trimmed V and J ends, which lost 4 bases and 0 bases, there was a span of 9 bases. The CDR3 length is 14 residues. DNA for the CDR3: TGTGCCAGCAGTGCGGACCGGTCTAACTATGGCTACACCTTC. Translating gives CASSADRSNYGYTF.

CDR3: CASRSTGAFYGYTF. The CDR3, as DNA: TGTGCCAGCAGGTCGACAGGGGCGTTCTATGGCTACACCTTC. The chain carries TRBV6-6 and TRBJ1-2; 8 nucleotides align to TRBD1. The trim removed 6 bases at V and 4 bases at J, leaving 7 bases unmatched. This CDR3 region has 14 residues. Looked up from germline, CDR1 is MNHNY and CDR2 is SVGAGI (reference sequence).

The chain joins TRBV7-2 to TRBJ2-1, with 9 bases fitting TRBD1. This CDR3 has 15 residues. CDR1 SGHTA and CDR2 FQGNSA come from the germline V gene. Unmatched junction bases numbered 6, after V lost 5 bases and J lost 4 bases. The DNA for the CDR3 is TGTGCCAGCAGCACCAGACAGGGGGGATACAATGAGCAGTTCTTC. Encoded protein: CASSTRQGGYNEQFF. The whole variable domain, filled in from reference TRBV7-2 and TRBJ2-1, reads GAGVSQSPSNKVTEKGKDVELRCDPISGHTALYWYRQSLGQGLEFLIYFQGNSAPDKSGLPSDRFSAERTGGSVSTLTIQRTQQEDSAVYLCASSTRQGGYNEQFFGPGTRLTVL.

Worth noting for this clone: Other DNA sequences within the sample encode an identical CDR3. This chain links TRBV7-2 with TRBJ2-3, with D unclear. Trimming left V 3 bases short and J 0 bases short, with 10 bases between. Germline V gene data show CDR1 as SGHTA and CDR2 as FQGNSA. The CDR3 totals 15 residues. Here the CDR3 reads CASSFVVSSTDTQYF. Written as DNA, the CDR3 is TGTGCCAGCAGCTTCGTGGTATCTAGCACAGATACGCAGTATTTT. The variable domain in full, with the rest retrieved from reference TRBV7-2 and TRBJ2-3, is GAGVSQSPSNKVTEKGKDVELRCDPISGHTALYWYRQSLGQGLEFLIYFQGNSAPDKSGLPSDRFSAERTGGSVSTLTIQRTQQEDSAVYLCASSFVVSSTDTQYFGPGTRLTVL.

As DNA, the CDR3 is TGCAGCGTCGGACAGGGGCCGAACACTGAAGCTTTCTTT. Amino acid sequence: CSVGQGPNTEAFF. The chain is built from TRBV29-1 and TRBJ1-1; TRBD1 agrees at 9 bases. CDR1 and CDR2 from the germline V gene are SQVTM and ANQGSEA. The CDR3 covers 13 residues. The V gene end was trimmed by 6 bases and the J gene end by 1 base; junction bases not matched to a gene: 3.

The chain employs TRBV6-1 and TRBJ1-5, with D perhaps TRBD1 (5 bases). Trimming removed 6 bases from V and 4 bases from J, with 10 bases in between. There are 13 residues in the CDR3. Germline V lookup: CDR1 MNHNS, CDR2 SASEGT. In nucleotides, the CDR3 is TGTGCCAGCAGGGTCAGGGTTAATCAGCCCCAGCATTTT. Residues: CASRVRVNQPQHF.

The table lists this clone with a few counts. This chain's CDR3 is CATRGGGAYQETQYF. The DNA for the CDR3 is TGTGCCACCCGCGGGGGAGGGGCGTACCAAGAGACCCAGTACTTC. This sequence joins TRBV2 and TRBJ2-5; 7 positions match TRBD2. V lost 10 bases to trimming and J lost 0 bases; unmatched junction nucleotides: 11. Per the germline V gene, CDR1 is SNHLY and CDR2 is FYNNEI. This CDR3 has 15 amino acids.

This clone was counted only a few times. The CDR3 sequence is CASSSMGTDTQYF. In nucleotides, the CDR3 is TGTGCCAGCAGTTCCATGGGCACAGATACGCAGTATTTT. The gene calls are TRBV28 and TRBJ2-3; D is undetermined. Trimming pared 4 bases from V and 1 base from J, leaving 6 bases between. CDR1 and CDR2 from the germline V gene are MDHEN and SYDVKM. The CDR3 has 13 residues. Full variable domain (outside the CDR3, taken from reference TRBV28 and TRBJ2-3): DVKVTQSSRYLVKRTGEKVFLECVQDMDHENMFWYRQDPGLGLRLIYFSYDVKMKEKGDIPEGYSVSREKKERFSLILESASTNQTSMYLCASSSMGTDTQYFGPGTRLTVL.

This clone has just a few counts. The chain links TRBV2 to TRBJ2-2; the match to TRBD1 covers 9 bases. The CDR3 is 15 amino acids. J was trimmed by 1 base and V by 6 bases; bases with no gene match: 3. Germline loops: CDR1 SNHLY, CDR2 FYNNEI. CDR3 protein: CASRAGQGNTGELFF. The CDR3 DNA reads as TGTGCCAGCAGGGCGGGACAGGGGAACACCGGGGAGCTGTTTTTT.

This rearrangement joins TRBV29-1 to TRBJ1-5; TRBD1 matches 10 bases. The V gene's germline CDR1 is SQVTM and CDR2 ANQGSEA. Germline trimming cut 4 bases from V and 0 bases from J; bases unmatched to any gene: 3. The length of the CDR3 is 15 residues. The CDR3 region has the DNA TGCAGCGTTGGGACAGGGGGGGATAGCAATCAGCCCCAGCATTTT. Translated, it gives CSVGTGGDSNQPQHF.

The chain recombines TRBV10-3 with TRBJ2-1; 9 bases match TRBD1. The junction had 4 bases not matched to a gene; V was cut back by 2 bases and J by 8 bases. Germline loops: CDR1 ENHRY, CDR2 SYGVKD. The CDR3 consists of 14 residues. The CDR3: CAISENTGGDEQFF. The CDR3 DNA sequence: TGTGCCATCAGTGAGAATACAGGGGGCGATGAGCAGTTCTTC.

This clone was recorded a few times. The V and J genes are TRBV10-2 and TRBJ2-3; D is unclear. CDR1 is WSHSY and CDR2 is SAAADI in the germline V gene. This CDR3 is 16 amino acids long. The ends were cut back, 5 bases at V and 0 bases at J, with 15 bases in the middle. The CDR3 loop is CASSPRVPTSTDTQYF. CDR3 coding DNA: TGCGCCAGCAGTCCCCGGGTCCCTACTAGCACAGATACGCAGTATTTT.

The CDR3: CASSSPGLQVEQYF. DNA for the CDR3: TGTGCCAGCAGCTCACCGGGCCTACAGGTCGAGCAGTACTTC. This chain connects TRBV7-2 to TRBJ2-7, with TRBD1 as a possible D gene (5 bases). CDR3 length: 14 residues. CDR1 SGHTA and CDR2 FQGNSA come from the germline V gene. V was cut by 4 bases and J by 6 bases, with 16 bases left in between.